One and the same sample provided the 5 T cell receptor beta chains below, sequenced in a study of cytomegalovirus exposure and HLA in healthy donors. A multiplex PCR was run with 60 Vbeta primers and 13 Jbeta primers. The assay was immunoSEQ multiplex PCR, and TCRdb's table has in-frame clones only and misses some. The data show under 120,000 clones, 79% seen once. The sequenced material came from PBMCs. All receptors derive from a woman aged 40 to 55 in good health and CMV-seronegative.

The rearrangement joins TRBV28 to TRBJ2-4; 8 nucleotides line up with TRBD1. Germline V gene lookup returns CDR1 MDHEN and CDR2 SYDVKM. This CDR3 contains 15 residues. Trimming took 4 bases from V and 7 from J; bases not matched to a gene: 9. The CDR3 spells CASSSPDRARNIQYF. The CDR3 nucleotides are TGTGCCAGCAGTTCCCCGGACAGGGCCAGGAACATTCAGTACTTC. Filled out from reference TRBV28 and TRBJ2-4, the complete variable domain reads DVKVTQSSRYLVKRTGEKVFLECVQDMDHENMFWYRQDPGLGLRLIYFSYDVKMKEKGDIPEGYSVSREKKERFSLILESASTNQTSMYLCASSSPDRARNIQYFGAGTRLSVL.

The chain couples TRBV27 to TRBJ1-2; D is ambiguous. CDR1 is MNHEY, CDR2 SMNVEV, per germline (reference sequence). The CDR3 loop spans 16 amino acids. Deletions cut 2 bases from V and 1 base from J, with 14 bases between. The CDR3 nucleotides read TGTGCCAGCAGTTTAAGTGGCGAGGGCCTTAACTATGGCTACACCTTC. Its protein product is CASSLSGEGLNYGYTF.

This chain links TRBV11-3 with TRBJ2-3; 9 bases match TRBD2. Germline CDR1 SGHNT, CDR2 YENEEA. The trim removed 2 bases at V and 4 bases at J, leaving 4 bases unmatched. This CDR3 has 15 amino acids. The DNA of the CDR3 is TGTGCCAGCAGCTTAAGGCGGGGGGGCTCAGATACGCAGTATTTT. Protein: CASSLRRGGSDTQYF.

The chain links TRBV28 to TRBJ1-2; D unclear. In germline, CDR1 is MDHEN, CDR2 SYDVKM. The CDR3 totals 12 residues. V lost 6 bases and J lost 8, with 13 bases in between. CDR3 nucleotides: TGTGCCAGCAGCCCCAAGAGGCAGGGCTACACCTTC. Residues: CASSPKRQGYTF.

The chain joins TRBV30 to TRBJ2-1; D is possibly TRBD1 (5 bases). The CDR3 has 15 amino acids. V was shortened by 0 bases and J by 0 bases, with 9 bases between the two germline ends. Per germline, CDR1 GTSNPN and CDR2 SVGIG (reference sequence). This chain's CDR3 is CAWSVQASSYNEQFF. CDR3 bases: TGTGCCTGGAGTGTACAGGCTAGCTCCTACAATGAGCAGTTCTTC.